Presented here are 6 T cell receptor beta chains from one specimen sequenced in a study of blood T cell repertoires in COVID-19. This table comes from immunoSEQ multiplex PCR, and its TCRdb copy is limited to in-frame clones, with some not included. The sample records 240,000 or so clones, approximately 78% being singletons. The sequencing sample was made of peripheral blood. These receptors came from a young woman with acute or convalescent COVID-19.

CDR3 amino acids: CASSLQENTEAFF. As DNA, the CDR3 is TGTGCCAGTAGCCTACAGGAGAACACTGAAGCTTTCTTT. J is TRBJ1-1 and V is TRBV19; a weak D match, TRBD1 (5 bases). The CDR3 loop spans 13 amino acids. CDR1 is LNHDA and CDR2 is SQIVND in the germline V gene (reference sequence). The V end was cut by 6 bases, the J end by 1 base, with 9 bases between.

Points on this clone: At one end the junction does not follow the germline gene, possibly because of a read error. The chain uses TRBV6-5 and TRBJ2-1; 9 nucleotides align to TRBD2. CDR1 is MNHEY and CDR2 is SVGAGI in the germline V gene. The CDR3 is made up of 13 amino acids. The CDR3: CASSYLSSGTRLF. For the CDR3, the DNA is TGTGCCAGCAGTTACTTGTCTAGCGGGACTCGGCTCTTC.

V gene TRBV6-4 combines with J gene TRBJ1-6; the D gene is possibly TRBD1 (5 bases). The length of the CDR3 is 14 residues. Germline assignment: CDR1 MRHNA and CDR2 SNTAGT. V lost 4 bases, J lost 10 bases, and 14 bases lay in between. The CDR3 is CASSVGGVGSPLHF. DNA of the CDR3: TGTGCCAGCAGTGTCGGGGGGGTTGGATCACCCCTCCACTTT.

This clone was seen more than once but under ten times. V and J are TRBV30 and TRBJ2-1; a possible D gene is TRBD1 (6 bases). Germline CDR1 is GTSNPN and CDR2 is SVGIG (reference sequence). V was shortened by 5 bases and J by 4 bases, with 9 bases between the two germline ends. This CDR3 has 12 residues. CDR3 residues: CAWGTSYNEQFF. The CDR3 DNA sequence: TGTGCCTGGGGGACATCATACAATGAGCAGTTCTTC.

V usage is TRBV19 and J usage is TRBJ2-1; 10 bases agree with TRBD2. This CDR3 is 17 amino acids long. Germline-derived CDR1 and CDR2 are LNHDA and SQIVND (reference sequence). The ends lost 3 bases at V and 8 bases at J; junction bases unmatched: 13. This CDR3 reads CASSMMSSGSLVDEQFF. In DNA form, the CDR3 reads TGTGCCAGTAGTATGATGTCTAGCGGGAGTCTAGTCGATGAGCAGTTCTTC.

CDR3 bases: TGTGCCAGCTCAGGCTTTGGGACAGCCTATGGCTACACCTTC. It translates to CASSGFGTAYGYTF. The V and J genes are TRBV18 and TRBJ1-2; 7 positions agree with TRBD1. The ends lost 5 bases at V and 4 bases at J; junction bases unmatched: 7. Germline CDR1 and CDR2: KGHSH and LQKENI. The CDR3 runs 14 residues.